The T cell receptor beta chain described here comes from a study of early T cells in non-severe SARS-CoV-2 infection. Study context: Sequenced bulk RNA came from whole blood that was unsorted, and chains were unpaired. Points from the study as a whole: Matching against VDJdb likely underestimated virus-specific expansions, favoring anti-spike CD8.

Unique molecular identifier tags were affixed to discrete cDNA molecules. One entry per CDR3 protein, called by TCRdb with MiXCR from the 5' RACE reads. This table has about 79,000 distinct CDR3 sequences, less than 15% appearing once. Trimming shortened V by 3 bases and J by 0 bases, and 8 bases separated the two germline ends. This CDR3 comprises 14 residues. There are many counts of this clonotype. Antigen specificity is unknown. The sequencing input was whole blood. The chain links TRBV12-3 or TRBV12-4 to TRBJ1-1, with unresolved D. This TCR came from an adult who was a healthcare worker with PCR-confirmed SARS-CoV-2 infection or an uninfected control (not recorded which). The CDR3 DNA reads TGTGCCAGCAGTTTCGGCCTCCTGAACACTGAAGCTTTCTTT. Protein sequence: CASSFGLLNTEAFF.